This TCR beta chain derives from a study of OX40 agonist ivuxolimab in advanced cancers. The V and J ends lost 2 bases and 7 bases respectively, with 14 bases between them. CDR1 is LGHNA, CDR2 YSLEER, per germline. This CDR3 is built from 15 residues. TCRdb's copy holds only in-frame clones and misses some; the assay was immunoSEQ multiplex PCR. The repertoire includes some 19,000 clones, about 90% of them detected once, and 15% to 20% sits in the top ten. No patient had autoimmune disease or received systemic immunosuppression. The origin of this receptor is an adult with an advanced solid tumor such as melanoma, head and neck, liver or kidney cancer. This specimen consisted of CD4+ or CD8+ T cells sorted from blood, obtained in a trial of the OX40 agonist ivuxolimab. The V and J genes are TRBV4-3 and TRBJ2-2; no clear D. CDR3 loop: CASSQFLSGDGELFF. As DNA, the CDR3 is TGCGCCAGCAGCCAATTTTTGTCTGGGGACGGGGAGCTGTTTTTT.